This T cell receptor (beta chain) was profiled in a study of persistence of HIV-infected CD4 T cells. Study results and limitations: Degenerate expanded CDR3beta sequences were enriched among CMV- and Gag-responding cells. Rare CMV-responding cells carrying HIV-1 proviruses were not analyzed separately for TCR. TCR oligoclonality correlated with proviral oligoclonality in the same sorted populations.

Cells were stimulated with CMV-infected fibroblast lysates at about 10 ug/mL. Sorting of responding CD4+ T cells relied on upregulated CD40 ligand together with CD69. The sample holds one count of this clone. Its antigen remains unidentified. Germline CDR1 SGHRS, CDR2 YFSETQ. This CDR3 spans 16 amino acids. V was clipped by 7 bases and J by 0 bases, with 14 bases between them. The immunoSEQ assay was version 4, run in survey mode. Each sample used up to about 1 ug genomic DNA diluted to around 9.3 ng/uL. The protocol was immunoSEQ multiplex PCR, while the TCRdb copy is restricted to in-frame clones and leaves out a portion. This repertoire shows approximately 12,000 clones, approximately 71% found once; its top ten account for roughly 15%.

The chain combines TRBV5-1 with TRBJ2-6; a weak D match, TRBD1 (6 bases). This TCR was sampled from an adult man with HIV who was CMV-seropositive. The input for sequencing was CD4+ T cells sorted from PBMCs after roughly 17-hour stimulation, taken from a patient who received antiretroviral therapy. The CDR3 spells CASRDNLLSGANVLTF. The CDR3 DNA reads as TGCGCCAGCCGGGACAACTTACTCTCTGGGGCCAACGTCCTGACTTTC.